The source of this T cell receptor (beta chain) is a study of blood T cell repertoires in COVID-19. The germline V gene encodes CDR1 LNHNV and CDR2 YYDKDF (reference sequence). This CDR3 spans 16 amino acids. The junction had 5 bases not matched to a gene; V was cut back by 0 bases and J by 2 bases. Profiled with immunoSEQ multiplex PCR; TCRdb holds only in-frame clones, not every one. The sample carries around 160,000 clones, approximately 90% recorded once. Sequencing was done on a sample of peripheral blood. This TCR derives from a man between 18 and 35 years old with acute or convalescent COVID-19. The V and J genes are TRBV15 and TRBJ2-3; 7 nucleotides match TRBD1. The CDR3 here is CATSRDTGVITDTQYF. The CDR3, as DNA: TGTGCCACCAGCAGAGATACAGGGGTCATCACAGATACGCAGTATTTT.